These 3 T cell receptor beta chains were all obtained from the same sample, sequenced in a study of blood T cell repertoires in COVID-19. Only in-frame clones appear in the TCRdb table, and some are missing; sequencing was by immunoSEQ multiplex PCR. The sample carries approximately 300,000 clones, roughly 90% recorded once. The sequencing sample was made of PBMCs or T cells enriched from blood (not recorded which). These receptors all stem from a woman in her 30s who had recovered from COVID-19.

The CDR3 is CASSPYGGSNTGELFF. The CDR3 DNA reads TGTGCCAGCAGTCCCTATGGCGGGTCGAACACCGGGGAGCTGTTTTTT. This chain uses TRBV7-2 with TRBJ2-2; D perhaps matches TRBD2 (5 bases). Trimming took off 6 bases at V and 0 bases at J, with 14 bases between the two ends. Looked up from germline, CDR1 is SGHTA and CDR2 is FQGNSA. This CDR3 has 16 residues.

This rearrangement joins TRBV5-4 to TRBJ2-7, with TRBD1 matching over 10 bases. This CDR3 is built from 14 residues. Germline CDR1 and CDR2: SGHNT and YYREEE (reference sequence). V lost 4 bases to trimming and J lost 7 bases; unmatched junction nucleotides: 8. The CDR3 DNA follows: TGTGCCAGCAGCGGGGAGGGACAGGGGAAAGAGCAGTACTTC. Translating gives CASSGEGQGKEQYF.

The rearrangement uses TRBV4-2 and TRBJ1-2; 7 nucleotides line up with TRBD1. Germline V gene sequence: CDR1 LGHNA, CDR2 YNFKEQ. The length of the CDR3 is 14 residues. V lost 1 base to trimming and J lost 11 bases; unmatched junction nucleotides: 10. Here the CDR3 DNA reads TGTGCCAGCAGCCAAGCCCGGACAGGTCCCAGGTACACCTTC. It specifies CASSQARTGPRYTF.